Listed below are T cell receptor beta chains from one sample, sequenced in a study of CD8 T cells in ankylosing spondylitis. TCRdb ran MiXCR on the 5' RACE reads and lists one entry per CDR3 protein. This table holds roughly 250,000 distinct CDR3 sequences, around 7.8% found once. Specimen: blood, either unsorted or a sorted T cell fraction (not recorded which). The source is a male donor with ankylosing spondylitis or in good health (not recorded which). The CDR3 runs from the conserved cysteine through the conserved F or W. Each record gives: V gene, J gene, CDR3 length, clone size, D gene, CDR3 DNA, CDR3 protein. The D gene is left open where the match is weak. Rows may omit the clone size; those that give it use once, few, many or a size class.

TRBV9,TRBJ2-1,15,many,NA,TGTGCCAGCAGCGTAGGAGGGTTCAAGGGCAATGAGCAGTTCTTC,CASSVGGFKGNEQFF
TRBV12-3/TRBV12-4,TRBJ1-1,13,many,NA,TGTGCCAGCAGCCCTTACAAGGGCACTGAAGCTTTCTTT,CASSPYKGTEAFF
TRBV7-9,TRBJ2-7,13,many,NA,TGTGCCAGCAGCCACGGGACTTCATACGAGCAGTACTTC,CASSHGTSYEQYF
TRBV13,TRBJ2-1,15,many,TRBD2,TGTGCCAGCAGCCCCGGGACTAGCGGGAGCAATGAGCAGTTCTTC,CASSPGTSGSNEQFF
TRBV4-2,TRBJ2-2,17,many,NA,TGTGCCAGCAGCCAGGGATCGGGACGGATTAACACCGGGGAGCTGTTTTTT,CASSQGSGRINTGELFF
TRBV6-1,TRBJ1-4,14,NA,TRBD1,TGTGCCAGCAGTGCCAGGGGGCCTGGGGAAAAACTGTTTTTT,CASSARGPGEKLFF
TRBV20-1,TRBJ1-5,14,many,NA,TGCAGTGCTAGAGGGGTAAATTTCAGTCAGCCCCAGCATTTT,CSARGVNFSQPQHF
TRBV18,TRBJ1-5,13,few,NA,TGTGCCAGCTCCTCGGACGGGAATCAGCCCCAGCATTTT,CASSSDGNQPQHF
TRBV6-1,TRBJ1-2,14,many,TRBD1,TGTGCCAGCAGTCCCGAGACAGGGTCGAGCGGCTACACCTTC,CASSPETGSSGYTF
TRBV29-1,TRBJ2-3,14,many,TRBD1,TGCAGCCTCAGACCGGGACAGAGCACAGATACGCAGTATTTT,CSLRPGQSTDTQYF
TRBV29-1,TRBJ1-2,13,many,TRBD1,TGCAGCGTTCGGTACCAGGGGGAAGGAGGCTACACCTTC,CSVRYQGEGGYTF
TRBV6-1,TRBJ1-2,12,many,NA,TGTGCCAGCAGTGATAGGGTTGGTGGCTACACCTTC,CASSDRVGGYTF
TRBV13,TRBJ2-1,15,NA,NA,TGTGCCAGCAGCTTAGGGTGGAGGACCTTGGATGAGCAGTTCTTC,CASSLGWRTLDEQFF
TRBV20-1,TRBJ2-7,15,many,NA,TGCAGTGCGAGCCCCTGGACAGAGGATCGGGGGGAGCAGTACTTC,CSASPWTEDRGEQYF
TRBV5-1,TRBJ2-1,16,many,TRBD2,TGCGCCAGCAGCTTGGATCGAGCGGGAGTGGGGAATGAGCAGTTCTTC,CASSLDRAGVGNEQFF
TRBV11-3,TRBJ2-3,15,NA,NA,TGTGCCAGCAGCCCATACACCCTATCCACAGATACGCAGTATTTT,CASSPYTLSTDTQYF
TRBV7-2,TRBJ2-6,14,NA,NA,TGTGCCAGCAACAGGGACTCTGGGGCCAACGTCCTGACTTTC,CASNRDSGANVLTF
TRBV7-9,TRBJ2-1,15,NA,TRBD2,TGTGCCAGCCCCACGGGACTAGCGGGAGTCAATGAGCAGTTCTTC,CASPTGLAGVNEQFF
TRBV6-5,TRBJ2-1,12,many,NA,TGTGCCAGCAGTTACGATGGTGATGAGCAGTTCTTC,CASSYDGDEQFF
TRBV20-1,TRBJ1-1,14,many,TRBD1,TGCAGTGCTAGGATACGCGGACAGGGACGGGGAGCTTTCTTT,CSARIRGQGRGAFF
TRBV20-1,TRBJ2-2,16,many,TRBD2,TGCAGTGCCCCATGCAGTGGCGGGAGGGACACCGGGGAGCTGTTTTTT,CSAPCSGGRDTGELFF
TRBV20-1,TRBJ2-7,15,many,NA,TGCAGTGCTAGAGATCTAAGGGGTCCCTCCTACGAGCAGTACTTC,CSARDLRGPSYEQYF
TRBV18,TRBJ2-5,16,NA,NA,TGTGCCAGCTCACTTCCTGGAGGCCCCACCGGGGAGACCCAGTACTTC,CASSLPGGPTGETQYF
TRBV7-2,TRBJ2-1,13,many,TRBD1,TGTGCCAGCAGCTTAGAAGGGGGCTATGAGCAGTTCTTC,CASSLEGGYEQFF
TRBV3-1,TRBJ2-2,15,many,NA,TGTGCCAGCAGCCAAGATCCAGGGAACACCGGGGAGCTGTTTTTT,CASSQDPGNTGELFF
TRBV4-3,TRBJ2-3,16,many,TRBD2,TGCGCCAGCAGCCAAGGGCCCGGGACTAGCACAAATACGCAGTATTTT,CASSQGPGTSTNTQYF
TRBV5-5,TRBJ1-2,14,many,NA,TGTGCCAGCAGCAGGAACGGGCAGATCTATGGCTACACCTTC,CASSRNGQIYGYTF
TRBV5-1,TRBJ2-3,18,many,TRBD2,TGCGCCAGCAGCGTGGGACTAGCGGGAGGCGACATCTTAGATACGCAGTATTTT,CASSVGLAGGDILDTQYF
TRBV7-2,TRBJ1-6,16,many,TRBD1,TGTGCCAGCAGCTCGGGACAGGGGTACCTTTTTTCACCCCTCCACTTT,CASSSGQGYLFSPLHF
TRBV20-1,TRBJ2-5,14,many,NA,TGCAGTGCCCCGAAGAGAGGGGATCAAGAGACCCAGTACTTC,CSAPKRGDQETQYF
TRBV20-1,TRBJ1-2,15,NA,TRBD1,TGCAGTGCTCGAGACAGGGGGCGCGCTAACTATGGCTACACCTTC,CSARDRGRANYGYTF
TRBV11-2,TRBJ2-3,19,NA,TRBD2,TGTGCCAGCAGCCCTCGACTTGGGGCTAGCGGCGCTAGCACAGATACGCAGTATTTT,CASSPRLGASGASTDTQYF
TRBV7-2,TRBJ2-3,16,few,TRBD2,TGTGCCAGCAGCCTGCTAGCGGGGGCACACACAGATACGCAGTATTTT,CASSLLAGAHTDTQYF
TRBV19,TRBJ2-7,12,NA,NA,TGTGCCAGTAGGGCGTCGTCCTACGAGCAGTACTTC,CASRASSYEQYF
TRBV9,TRBJ2-5,14,NA,NA,TGTGCCAGCAGCGTACGGGGGACACAAGAGACCCAGTACTTC,CASSVRGTQETQYF
TRBV20-1,TRBJ2-7,14,many,TRBD2,TGCAGTGCTCTTCTAGCGGGGGCTTACCACGAGCAGTACTTC,CSALLAGAYHEQYF
TRBV7-8,TRBJ1-2,13,NA,TRBD1,TGTGCCAGCAGCCCACAGGGGTACTATGGCTACACCTTC,CASSPQGYYGYTF
TRBV29-1,TRBJ2-3,13,many,TRBD1,TGCAGCGCTCGACAGGGCAACACAGATACGCAGTATTTT,CSARQGNTDTQYF
TRBV20-1,TRBJ2-7,13,many,TRBD2,TGCAGTGCTAGAACTAGCGGGGGCTACGAGCAGTACTTC,CSARTSGGYEQYF
TRBV7-9,TRBJ1-2,14,many,NA,TGTGCCAGCAGCCTTCGACAGGATAACTATGGCTACACCTTC,CASSLRQDNYGYTF
TRBV6-5,TRBJ1-3,15,few,NA,TGTGCCAGCAGTTACTCGAGTCACTCTGGAAACACCATATATTTT,CASSYSSHSGNTIYF
TRBV11-2,TRBJ2-3,13,many,NA,TGTGCCAGCAGCTTAGGGACCACAGATACGCAGTATTTT,CASSLGTTDTQYF
TRBV6-5,TRBJ1-1,16,many,NA,TGTGCCAGCAGTTACCTCCGAACCTCGAGGGGCACTGAAGCTTTCTTT,CASSYLRTSRGTEAFF
TRBV18,TRBJ2-5,14,many,NA,TGTGCCAGCTCACCATCTGGGCAGGGAGAGACCCAGTACTTC,CASSPSGQGETQYF
TRBV12-3/TRBV12-4,TRBJ2-5,10,many,NA,TGTGCCAGCGCGGGTAGGACCCAGTACTTC,CASAGRTQYF
TRBV5-6,TRBJ2-1,15,many,TRBD2,TGTGCCAGCAGCTCAGCGGGGGTATCCTACAATGAGCAGTTCTTC,CASSSAGVSYNEQFF
TRBV29-1,TRBJ2-7,11,many,NA,TGCAGCGTAGGGAGTGGCGACGAGCAGTACTTC,CSVGSGDEQYF
TRBV4-1,TRBJ1-1,15,many,NA,TGCGCCAGCACCCAGGACGGGGGACGTCACACTGAAGCTTTCTTT,CASTQDGGRHTEAFF
TRBV6-1,TRBJ2-7,14,few,NA,TGTGCCAGCAGTGTCGGAGGGGGGGGCCACGAGCAGTACTTC,CASSVGGGGHEQYF
TRBV12-3/TRBV12-4,TRBJ1-3,11,many,NA,TGTGCCACCGTGGGGAGAAACACCATATATTTT,CATVGRNTIYF
TRBV9,TRBJ2-7,13,few,NA,TGTGCCAGCAGCGTAGGAGGAGGTCGCGAGCAGTACTTC,CASSVGGGREQYF